This T cell receptor beta chain was retrieved from a study of T-cell memory formation after mild COVID-19. Across the whole study: Largely, the TCR clusters proved donor specific. Broader study findings: Cross-reactive memory apparently joined, as some responding clones appeared in pre-infection memory. CD4+ clones that contracted lay mainly in CM and EM; CD8+ ones lay in EMRA.

This clonotype was detected a few times. Its specificity is not known. The germline V gene has CDR1 LGHNA and CDR2 YSLEER. V lost 0 bases and J lost 0, with 8 bases in between. The CDR3 totals 15 residues. The TCR alpha and TCR beta cDNA libraries, bearing sample barcodes and UMIs, were generated by 5'RACE using constant-segment primers. MiXCR, run by TCRdb on the 5' RACE reads, gives a single entry per CDR3 protein. Seen here are roughly 170,000 distinct CDR3 sequences, around a fifth observed once, and the top ten hold 23%. This receptor was obtained from an adult woman who had mild COVID-19 (a few samples of this study predate the infection). Cell type and time point are not known. The chain combines TRBV4-3 with TRBJ1-1; D unclear. The sample consisted of PBMCs or a T cell subset sorted from them (not recorded which). CDR3 DNA: TGCGCCAGCAGCCAAGAGGTCGCAGTGAACACTGAAGCTTTCTTT. This translates into CASSQEVAVNTEAFF.